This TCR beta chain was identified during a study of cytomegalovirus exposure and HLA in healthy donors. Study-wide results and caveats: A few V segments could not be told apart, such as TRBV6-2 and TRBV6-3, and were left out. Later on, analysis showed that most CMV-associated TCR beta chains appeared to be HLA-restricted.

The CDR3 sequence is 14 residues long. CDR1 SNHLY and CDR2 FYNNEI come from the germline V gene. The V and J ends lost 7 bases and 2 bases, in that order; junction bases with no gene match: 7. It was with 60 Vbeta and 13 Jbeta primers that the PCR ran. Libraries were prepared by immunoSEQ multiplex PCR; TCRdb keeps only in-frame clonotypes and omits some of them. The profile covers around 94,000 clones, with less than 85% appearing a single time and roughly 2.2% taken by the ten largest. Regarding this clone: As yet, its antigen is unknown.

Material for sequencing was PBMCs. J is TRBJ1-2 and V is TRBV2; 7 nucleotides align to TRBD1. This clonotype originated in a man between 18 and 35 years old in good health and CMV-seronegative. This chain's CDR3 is CASILDRANYGYTF. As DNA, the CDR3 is TGTGCCAGCATCTTAGACAGGGCCAACTATGGCTACACCTTC.